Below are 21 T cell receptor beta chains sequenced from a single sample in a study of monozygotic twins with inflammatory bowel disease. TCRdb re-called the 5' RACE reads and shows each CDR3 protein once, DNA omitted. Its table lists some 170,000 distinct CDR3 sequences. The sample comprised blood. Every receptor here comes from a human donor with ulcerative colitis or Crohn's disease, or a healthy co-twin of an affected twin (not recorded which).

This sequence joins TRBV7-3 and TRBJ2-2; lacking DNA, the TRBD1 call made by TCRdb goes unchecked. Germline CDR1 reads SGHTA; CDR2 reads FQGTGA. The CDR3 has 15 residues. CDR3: CASSQQQGYTGELFF.

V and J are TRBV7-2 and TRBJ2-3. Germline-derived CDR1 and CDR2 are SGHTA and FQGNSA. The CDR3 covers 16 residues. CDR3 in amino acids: CASSLTTILSTDTQYF. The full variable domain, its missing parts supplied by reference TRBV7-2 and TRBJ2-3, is GAGVSQSPSNKVTEKGKDVELRCDPISGHTALYWYRQSLGQGLEFLIYFQGNSAPDKSGLPSDRFSAERTGGSVSTLTIQRTQQEDSAVYLCASSLTTILSTDTQYFGPGTRLTVL.

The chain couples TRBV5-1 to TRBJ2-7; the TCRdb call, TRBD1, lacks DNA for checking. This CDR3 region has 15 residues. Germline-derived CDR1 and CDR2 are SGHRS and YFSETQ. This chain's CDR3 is CASSPDRDRGYEQYF.

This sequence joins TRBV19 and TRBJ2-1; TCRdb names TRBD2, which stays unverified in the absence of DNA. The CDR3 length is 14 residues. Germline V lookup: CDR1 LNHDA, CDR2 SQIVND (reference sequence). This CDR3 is CASGPGLAANEQFF.

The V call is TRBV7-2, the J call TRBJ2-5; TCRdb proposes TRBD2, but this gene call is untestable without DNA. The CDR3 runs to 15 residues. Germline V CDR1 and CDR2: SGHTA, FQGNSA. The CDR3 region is CASSLTTSGRETQYF. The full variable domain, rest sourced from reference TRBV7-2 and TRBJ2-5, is GAGVSQSPSNKVTEKGKDVELRCDPISGHTALYWYRQSLGQGLEFLIYFQGNSAPDKSGLPSDRFSAERTGGSVSTLTIQRTQQEDSAVYLCASSLTTSGRETQYFGPGTRLLVL.

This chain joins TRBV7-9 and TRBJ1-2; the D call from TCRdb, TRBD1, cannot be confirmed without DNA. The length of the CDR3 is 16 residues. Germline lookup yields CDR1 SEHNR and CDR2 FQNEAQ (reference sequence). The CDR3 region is CASSRMDRGHNYGYTF.

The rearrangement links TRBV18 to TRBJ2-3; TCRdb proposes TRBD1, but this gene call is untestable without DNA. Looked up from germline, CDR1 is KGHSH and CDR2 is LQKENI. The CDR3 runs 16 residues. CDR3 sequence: CASSPPGRESTDTQYF.

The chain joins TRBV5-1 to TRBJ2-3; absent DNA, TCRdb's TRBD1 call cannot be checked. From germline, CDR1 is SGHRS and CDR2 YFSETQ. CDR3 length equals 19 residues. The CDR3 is CASSPRLATTGRSADTQYF.

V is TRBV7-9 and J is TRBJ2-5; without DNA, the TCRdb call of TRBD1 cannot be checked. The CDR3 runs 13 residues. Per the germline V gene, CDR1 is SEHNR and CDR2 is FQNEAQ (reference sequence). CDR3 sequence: CASSSQGPETQYF.

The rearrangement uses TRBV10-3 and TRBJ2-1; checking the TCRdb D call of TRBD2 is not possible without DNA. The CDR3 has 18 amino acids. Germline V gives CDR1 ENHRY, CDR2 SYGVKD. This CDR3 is CAISVGTSGGRSYNEQFF.

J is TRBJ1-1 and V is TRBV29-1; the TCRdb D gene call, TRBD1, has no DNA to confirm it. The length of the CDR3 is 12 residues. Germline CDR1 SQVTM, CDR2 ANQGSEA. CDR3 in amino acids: CSVRRQGLSQFF.

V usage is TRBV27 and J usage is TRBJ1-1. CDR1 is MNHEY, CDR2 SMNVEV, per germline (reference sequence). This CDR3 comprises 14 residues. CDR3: CASIPEGLNTEAFF.

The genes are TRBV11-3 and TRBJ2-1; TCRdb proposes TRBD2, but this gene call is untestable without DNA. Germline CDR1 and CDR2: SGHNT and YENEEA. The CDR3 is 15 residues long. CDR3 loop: CASSLGASDYNEQFF.

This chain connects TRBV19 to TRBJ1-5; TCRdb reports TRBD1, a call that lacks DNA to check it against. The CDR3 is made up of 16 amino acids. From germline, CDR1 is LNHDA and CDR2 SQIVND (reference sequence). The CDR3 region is CASSDTGKSVNQPQHF.

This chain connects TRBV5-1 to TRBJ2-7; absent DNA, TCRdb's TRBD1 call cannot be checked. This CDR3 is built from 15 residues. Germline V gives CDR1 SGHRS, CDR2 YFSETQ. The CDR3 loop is CASSQNRDHPLKQYF.

The CDR3 sequence is CASSDSSRGREAFF. The J gene is TRBJ1-1, the V gene TRBV6-4; TCRdb designates TRBD1, a call that cannot be tested without DNA. The CDR3 consists of 14 residues. Germline V gene lookup returns CDR1 MRHNA and CDR2 SNTAGT.

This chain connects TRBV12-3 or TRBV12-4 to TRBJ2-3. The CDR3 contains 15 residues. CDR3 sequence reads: CASSLQRDGTDTQYF.

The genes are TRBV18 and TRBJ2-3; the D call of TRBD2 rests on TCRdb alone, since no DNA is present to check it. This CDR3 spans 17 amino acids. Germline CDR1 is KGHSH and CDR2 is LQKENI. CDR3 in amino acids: CASSPLLAGVRTDTQYF.

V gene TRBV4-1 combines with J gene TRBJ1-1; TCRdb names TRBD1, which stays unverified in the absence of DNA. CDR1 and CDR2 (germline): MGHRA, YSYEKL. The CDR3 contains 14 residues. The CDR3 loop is CASSSPGGSTEAFF.

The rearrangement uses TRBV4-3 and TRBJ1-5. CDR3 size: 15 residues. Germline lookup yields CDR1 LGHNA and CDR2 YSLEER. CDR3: CASSQESGGDQPQHF.

The chain's CDR3 is CASSLAPSGDNEQFF. The J gene is TRBJ2-1, the V gene TRBV13. The CDR3 runs 15 residues. In germline, CDR1 is PRHDT, CDR2 FYEKMQ (reference sequence).